This TCR beta chain came from a study of response to subunit inactivated influenza vaccine. TCRdb recomputed calls from the RT-PCR reads with MiXCR, one row per CDR3 protein. The data contain about 520,000 distinct CDR3 sequences, roughly 25% of them singletons. The sequencing used CD4+ T cells sorted from PBMCs, collected more than 4 days after vaccination. The sequence derives from a man aged 45 to 65 who received an inactivated influenza vaccine.

The CDR3 sequence is CASRPGVTSSGANVLTF. DNA of the CDR3: TGCGCCAGTAGACCGGGAGTTACAAGCTCTGGGGCCAACGTCCTGACTTTC. The V call is TRBV5-1, the J call TRBJ2-6; possibly TRBD2 for D (6 bases). The V end was cut by 8 bases, the J end by 0 bases, with 18 bases between. Germline assignment: CDR1 SGHRS and CDR2 YFSETQ. The CDR3 covers 17 residues.